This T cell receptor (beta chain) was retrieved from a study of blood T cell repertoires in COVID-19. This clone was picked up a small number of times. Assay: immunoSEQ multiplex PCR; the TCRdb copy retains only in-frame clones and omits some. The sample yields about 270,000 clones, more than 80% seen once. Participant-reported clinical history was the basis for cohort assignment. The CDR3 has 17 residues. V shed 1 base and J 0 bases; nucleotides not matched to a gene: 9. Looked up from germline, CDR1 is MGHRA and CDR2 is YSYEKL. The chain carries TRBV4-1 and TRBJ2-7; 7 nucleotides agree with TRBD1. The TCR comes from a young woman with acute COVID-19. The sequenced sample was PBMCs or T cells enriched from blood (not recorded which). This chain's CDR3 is CASSQVQGVSNSYEQYF. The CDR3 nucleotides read TGCGCCAGCAGCCAAGTGCAGGGGGTTAGCAACTCCTACGAGCAGTACTTC.